Each of the 9 T cell receptor beta chains below was sequenced from the same sample in a study of T cell responses to AZD1222 COVID-19 vaccine. Clones were read by immunoSEQ multiplex PCR, and TCRdb kept only the in-frame ones, dropping some. The profile covers some 180,000 clones, with 94% appearing a single time and about 1.5% taken by the ten largest. Source: peripheral blood, taken 28 days after the second AZD1222 dose. The receptors stem from an adult who received the AZD1222 COVID-19 vaccine.

The genes are TRBV7-9 and TRBJ1-6; the D is unclear. Germline CDR1 reads SEHNR; CDR2 reads FQNEAQ (reference sequence). V dropped 1 base and J dropped 0 bases, with 10 bases sitting between them. This CDR3 region has 17 residues. CDR3 region: CASSLDGVNSYNSPLHF. The DNA of the CDR3 is TGTGCCAGCAGCTTAGATGGGGTCAACTCCTATAATTCACCCCTCCACTTT.

The chain carries TRBV5-1 and TRBJ2-3; the match to TRBD2 covers 7 bases. V lost 1 base to trimming and J lost 3 bases; unmatched junction nucleotides: 2. Germline V gene lookup returns CDR1 SGHRS and CDR2 YFSETQ. The length of the CDR3 is 14 residues. In nucleotides, the CDR3 is TGCGCCAGCAGCTTGCGGCGGGGGACAGATACGCAGTATTTT. Its translation: CASSLRRGTDTQYF.

The chain recombines TRBV5-1 with TRBJ2-7; weak D call: TRBD2 (6 bases). The CDR3 has 16 residues. Deletions cut 0 bases from V and 2 bases from J, with 15 bases between. The germline gives CDR1 SGHRS, CDR2 YFSETQ. This CDR3 is CASSLGARGPTYEQYF. As DNA, the CDR3 is TGCGCCAGCAGCTTGGGGGCGCGGGGCCCCACCTACGAGCAGTACTTC.

The rearrangement uses TRBV30 and TRBJ1-6; the match to TRBD1 covers 7 bases. Germline assignment: CDR1 GTSNPN and CDR2 SVGIG (reference sequence). CDR3 length: 15 residues. J lost 8 bases, V lost 3 bases, and 10 bases had no gene match. The DNA for the CDR3 is TGTGCCTGGAGAACAGATTCAGGGGGTTATTCACCCCTCCACTTT. Encoded protein: CAWRTDSGGYSPLHF.

J is TRBJ1-2 and V is TRBV5-6, with D uncertain. Germline CDR1 SGHDT, CDR2 YYEEEE. This CDR3 contains 12 residues. Trimming removed 5 bases from V and 8 bases from J, with 13 bases in between. CDR3 sequence reads: CASSLLRYGYTF. The DNA for the CDR3 is TGTGCCAGCAGTCTGCTTCGGTACGGCTACACCTTC.

The chain combines TRBV5-1 with TRBJ2-7; no clear D gene. V lost 2 bases and J lost 1, with 10 bases in between. This CDR3 is 14 amino acids long. The germline V gene has CDR1 SGHRS and CDR2 YFSETQ. In nucleotides, the CDR3 is TGCGCCAGCAGCTTCGACCTGGGATCCTACGAGCAGTACTTC. Translation gives CASSFDLGSYEQYF.

This clone appeared once. This sequence joins TRBV7-2 and TRBJ1-4, with 8 bases that match TRBD1. Germline V gene sequence: CDR1 SGHTA, CDR2 FQGNSA. With V trimmed by 5 bases and J by 7 bases, 15 bases remained unmatched. The CDR3 has 17 amino acids. The CDR3 DNA is TGTGCCAGCAGCCTATTACCCAGGGGGCATCGAAGTGAAAAACTGTTTTTT. It is translated as CASSLLPRGHRSEKLFF.

The chain recombines TRBV30 with TRBJ2-7, with 9 bases that match TRBD1. V gave up 2 bases and J gave up 9 bases; unmatched junction bases: 14. The V gene's germline CDR1 is GTSNPN and CDR2 SVGIG (reference sequence). This CDR3 is 15 amino acids long. The CDR3 here is CAWSRGQGFLGGQYF. The CDR3 coding sequence is TGTGCCTGGAGTAGGGGACAGGGCTTTTTAGGGGGGCAGTACTTC.

The chain links TRBV10-3 to TRBJ1-2; possibly TRBD1 for D (5 bases). The germline V and J ends were trimmed by 1 base and 4 bases, with 16 bases remaining between them. Germline CDR1 and CDR2: ENHRY and SYGVKD. This CDR3 spans 16 amino acids. DNA for the CDR3: TGTGCCATCAGTGAGTACTGGGAGGGGATCTCCTATGGCTACACCTTC. It translates to CAISEYWEGISYGYTF.